A selection of T cell receptor beta chains follows, all from one sample in a study of cytomegalovirus exposure and HLA in healthy donors. Generated by immunoSEQ multiplex PCR, the TCRdb table keeps only in-frame clones and is missing some. This table holds under 110,000 clones, about four fifths found once. The sequenced sample was PBMCs. These receptors all stem from a man aged 50-60 years in good health and CMV-seronegative. The CDR3 runs from the conserved cysteine through the conserved F or W. A D gene is named only where the DNA matches it firmly. Clone size, where shown, is once, few, many, or a class for clones that have expanded.

CDR3: CATSRPYRGPDEKLFF; DNA: TGTGCCACCAGCAGACCGTACAGGGGGCCAGATGAAAAACTGTTTTTT; D: TRBD1; size: -; V: TRBV15; J: TRBJ1-4
CDR3: CASSLGLEYGYTF; DNA: TGTGCCAGCAGCTTAGGGTTGGAGTACGGCTACACCTTC; D: -; size: once; V: TRBV7-9; J: TRBJ1-2
CDR3: CASSLGTVSSNQPQHF; DNA: TGTGCCAGCAGTTTGGGCACAGTCTCTAGCAATCAGCCCCAGCATTTT; D: -; size: -; V: TRBV28; J: TRBJ1-5
CDR3: CASRTGQGAGTEAFF; DNA: TGTGCCAGCAGGACGGGACAGGGGGCGGGCACTGAAGCTTTCTTT; D: TRBD1; size: -; V: TRBV6-6; J: TRBJ1-1
CDR3: CASSDRDTEGYEQYF; DNA: TGCGCCAGCAGCGACCGGGACACCGAGGGCTACGAGCAGTACTTC; D: -; size: -; V: TRBV4-1; J: TRBJ2-7
CDR3: CASSQLSTGRTEAFF; DNA: TGCGCCAGCAGCCAGTTGAGTACAGGGCGGACTGAAGCTTTCTTT; D: -; size: -; V: TRBV4-1; J: TRBJ1-1
CDR3: CASSLDLESGYTF; DNA: TGTGCCAGCAGCTTAGATCTAGAGTCGGGCTACACCTTC; D: -; size: few; V: TRBV11-2; J: TRBJ1-2
CDR3: CASSISSRGPSSGANVLTF; DNA: TGTGCCAGTAGTATAAGTTCGCGGGGTCCGAGCTCTGGGGCCAACGTCCTGACTTTC; D: -; size: once; V: TRBV19; J: TRBJ2-6
CDR3: CASSLMSATNYGYTF; DNA: TGTGCCAGCAGTTTAATGTCAGCGACCAACTATGGCTACACCTTC; D: -; size: -; V: TRBV27; J: TRBJ1-2
CDR3: CASSAGQTTNEKLFF; DNA: TGCGCCAGCAGTGCCGGACAAACAACTAATGAAAAACTGTTTTTT; D: -; size: -; V: TRBV10-1; J: TRBJ1-4
CDR3: CASSAGTIDWETQYF; DNA: TGTGCCAGTAGTGCCGGGACAATCGATTGGGAGACCCAGTACTTC; D: -; size: few; V: TRBV19; J: TRBJ2-5
CDR3: CASKNGGVYGYTF; DNA: TGTGCCAGCAAGAATGGGGGCGTCTATGGCTACACCTTC; D: -; size: few; V: TRBV28; J: TRBJ1-2
CDR3: CASSYRTGGYNEQFF; DNA: TGCGCCAGCAGCTACCGGACAGGGGGATACAATGAGCAGTTCTTC; D: TRBD1; size: -; V: TRBV5-1; J: TRBJ2-1
CDR3: CASRGQLNQPQHF; DNA: TGTGCCAGCAGGGGACAGCTCAATCAGCCCCAGCATTTT; D: TRBD1; size: -; V: TRBV6-1; J: TRBJ1-5
CDR3: CASSSTGPGGEQYF; DNA: TGTGCCAGCAGCAGCACAGGACCGGGGGGAGAGCAGTACTTC; D: TRBD2; size: -; V: TRBV7-2; J: TRBJ2-7
CDR3: CASSLDGDTEAFF; DNA: TGTGCCAGCAGCTTAGACGGGGACACTGAAGCTTTCTTT; D: -; size: -; V: TRBV7-9; J: TRBJ1-1
CDR3: CAISDGTGNEKLFF; DNA: TGTGCCATCAGTGATGGGACAGGGAATGAAAAACTGTTTTTT; D: TRBD1; size: -; V: TRBV10-3; J: TRBJ1-4
CDR3: CASSGQGDTEAFF; DNA: TGTGCCAGTTCGGGACAGGGGGACACTGAAGCTTTCTTT; D: TRBD1; size: few; V: TRBV19; J: TRBJ1-1
CDR3: CAWSVGVNEKLFF; DNA: TGTGCCTGGAGTGTAGGGGTTAATGAAAAACTGTTTTTT; D: -; size: -; V: TRBV30; J: TRBJ1-4
CDR3: CAWSTKLPGQVNEKLFF; DNA: TGTGCCTGGAGTACGAAACTCCCGGGACAGGTAAATGAAAAACTGTTTTTT; D: TRBD1; size: -; V: TRBV30; J: TRBJ1-4
CDR3: CASSGGQGVSTDTQYF; DNA: TGTGCCAGCAGTGGGGGACAGGGAGTTTCCACAGATACGCAGTATTTT; D: TRBD1; size: few; V: TRBV2; J: TRBJ2-3
CDR3: CASRSLAGGQEQFF; DNA: TGTGCCAGCAGATCTCTAGCGGGGGGCCAAGAGCAGTTCTTC; D: TRBD2; size: -; V: TRBV6-1; J: TRBJ2-1
CDR3: CASSPLTGRGGETQYF; DNA: TGTGCCAGCAGCCCTCTTACGGGCAGGGGTGGTGAGACCCAGTACTTC; D: -; size: -; V: TRBV9; J: TRBJ2-5
CDR3: CASSPSPIETQYF; DNA: TGTGCCAGCAGTCCATCCCCAATAGAGACCCAGTACTTC; D: -; size: -; V: TRBV7-8; J: TRBJ2-5
CDR3: CAISESLGLAEAFF; DNA: TGTGCCATCAGTGAGTCGTTAGGACTGGCTGAAGCTTTCTTT; D: -; size: -; V: TRBV10-3; J: TRBJ1-1
CDR3: CASSSRGEDGPLHF; DNA: TGTGCCAGCAGCTCCCGGGGGGAGGATGGACCCCTCCACTTT; D: -; size: -; V: TRBV7-2; J: TRBJ1-6
CDR3: CASSQLGGPSLGSGANVLTF; DNA: TGCGCCAGCAGCCAACTGGGGGGGCCTTCCCTAGGCTCTGGGGCCAACGTCCTGACTTTC; D: -; size: -; V: TRBV5-1; J: TRBJ2-6
CDR3: CASSWLAGANTGELFF; DNA: TGTGCCAGCAGCTGGCTAGCGGGTGCGAACACCGGGGAGCTGTTTTTT; D: TRBD2; size: -; V: TRBV7-2; J: TRBJ2-2
CDR3: CASEGDINYGYTF; DNA: TGTGCCAGCGAGGGGGATATTAACTATGGCTACACCTTC; D: -; size: -; V: TRBV28; J: TRBJ1-2
CDR3: CSARQGVPLHF; DNA: TGCAGTGCTAGACAGGGGGTGCCCCTCCACTTT; D: TRBD1; size: -; V: TRBV20-1; J: TRBJ1-6
CDR3: CAWSVAGVEKLFF; DNA: TGTGCCTGGAGTGTAGCGGGGGTTGAAAAACTGTTTTTT; D: -; size: -; V: TRBV30; J: TRBJ1-4
CDR3: CAISEIQGAGWTEAFF; DNA: TGTGCCATCAGTGAGATACAGGGGGCGGGGTGGACTGAAGCTTTCTTT; D: TRBD1; size: -; V: TRBV10-3; J: TRBJ1-1
CDR3: CASKKKSSNQPQHF; DNA: TGTGCCAGCAAAAAGAAGAGTAGCAATCAGCCCCAGCATTTT; D: -; size: -; V: TRBV21-1; J: TRBJ1-5
CDR3: CASSREMNEKLFF; DNA: TGTGCCAGCAGCAGAGAGATGAACGAAAAACTGTTTTTT; D: -; size: -; V: TRBV11-1; J: TRBJ1-4
CDR3: CASSLSGGDTQYF; DNA: TGTGCCAGCAGCCTTAGCGGCGGGGATACGCAGTATTTT; D: -; size: -; V: TRBV7-3; J: TRBJ2-3
CDR3: CASSYSTAGANVLTF; DNA: TGTGCCAGCAGTTACTCGACAGCTGGGGCCAACGTCCTGACTTTC; D: -; size: few; V: TRBV6-6; J: TRBJ2-6
CDR3: CASSSAGARGSPLHF; DNA: TGTGCCAGCAGCTCTGCAGGGGCTAGGGGTTCACCCCTCCACTTT; D: -; size: -; V: TRBV11-2; J: TRBJ1-6
CDR3: CASSLGASGGAETQYF; DNA: TGCGCCAGCAGCTTGGGGGCTAGCGGGGGAGCGGAGACCCAGTACTTC; D: TRBD2; size: -; V: TRBV5-1; J: TRBJ2-5
CDR3: CASSRGRGNQPQHF; DNA: TGTGCCAGCAGTAGGGGGAGGGGGAATCAGCCCCAGCATTTT; D: -; size: -; V: TRBV6-5; J: TRBJ1-5
CDR3: CTSSPRTSVGELFF; DNA: TGTACCAGCAGCCCTCGGACTAGCGTCGGGGAGCTGTTTTTT; D: TRBD2; size: -; V: TRBV7-9; J: TRBJ2-2
CDR3: CASRQGAFGSGANVLTF; DNA: TGCGCCAGCAGGCAAGGGGCATTCGGCTCTGGGGCCAACGTCCTGACTTTC; D: -; size: -; V: TRBV4-1; J: TRBJ2-6
CDR3: CASSIPQGKEAFF; DNA: TGTGCCAGCAGCATCCCTCAGGGGAAGGAAGCTTTCTTT; D: -; size: -; V: TRBV7-9; J: TRBJ1-1
CDR3: CASNAGQGRTEAFF; DNA: TGTGCCAGCAACGCTGGACAGGGGCGCACTGAAGCTTTCTTT; D: TRBD1; size: -; V: TRBV6-6; J: TRBJ1-1
CDR3: CASRGGVYEAFF; DNA: TGTGCCAGCAGGGGGGGGGTTTACGAAGCTTTCTTT; D: -; size: -; V: TRBV6-5; J: TRBJ1-1
CDR3: CASSEGYQGSGEKLFF; DNA: TGTGCCAGCAGTGAAGGGTATCAGGGTTCGGGTGAAAAACTGTTTTTT; D: -; size: -; V: TRBV2; J: TRBJ1-4
CDR3: CASSLEPPGTSGGRADTQYF; DNA: TGTGCCAGCAGCCTAGAACCCCCGGGAACTAGCGGGGGGAGGGCAGATACGCAGTATTTT; D: TRBD2; size: -; V: TRBV4-2; J: TRBJ2-3
CDR3: CSSSSNIRTGEEQPQHF; DNA: TGTTCCAGCAGCTCAAATATTCGGACAGGGGAGGAACAGCCCCAGCATTTT; D: TRBD1; size: -; V: TRBV7-9; J: TRBJ1-5
CDR3: CAWDRRYQETQYF; DNA: TGTGCCTGGGACAGAAGGTACCAAGAGACCCAGTACTTC; D: -; size: -; V: TRBV30; J: TRBJ2-5